The T cell receptor beta chain described here comes from a study of blood T cell repertoires in COVID-19. Looking at the study overall: Researchers got acute and convalescent COVID-19 samples from the United States, Italy and Spain.

This CDR3 is built from 14 residues. Germline CDR1 SQVTM, CDR2 ANQGSEA. Trimming removed 0 bases from V and 7 bases from J, with 15 bases in between. Methods used by the authors: Nucleated cell counts were estimated from reference gene primer amplification. Here immunoSEQ multiplex PCR was the method, and the copy in TCRdb shows in-frame clones only, minus some. V and J calls and clone size are those listed in that table; D and trimming were worked out from the DNA. This sample yields roughly 200,000 clones, of which around 80% are seen a single time; approximately 6.9% belongs to the top ten. The receptor's source is a man aged 60 to 69 with acute or convalescent COVID-19. Specimen: peripheral blood. This chain links TRBV29-1 with TRBJ1-2; D unresolved. In DNA, the CDR3 is TGCAGCGTTGAAGATCTTGAGGGCTCGGGTGGCTACACCTTC. This sequence encodes CSVEDLEGSGGYTF. The complete variable domain, with remaining parts taken from reference TRBV29-1 and TRBJ1-2, reads SAVISQKPSRDICQRGTSLTIQCQVDSQVTMMFWYRQQPGQSLTLIATANQGSEATYESGFVIDKFPISRPNLTFSTLTVSNMSPEDSSIYLCSVEDLEGSGGYTFGSGTRLTVV.